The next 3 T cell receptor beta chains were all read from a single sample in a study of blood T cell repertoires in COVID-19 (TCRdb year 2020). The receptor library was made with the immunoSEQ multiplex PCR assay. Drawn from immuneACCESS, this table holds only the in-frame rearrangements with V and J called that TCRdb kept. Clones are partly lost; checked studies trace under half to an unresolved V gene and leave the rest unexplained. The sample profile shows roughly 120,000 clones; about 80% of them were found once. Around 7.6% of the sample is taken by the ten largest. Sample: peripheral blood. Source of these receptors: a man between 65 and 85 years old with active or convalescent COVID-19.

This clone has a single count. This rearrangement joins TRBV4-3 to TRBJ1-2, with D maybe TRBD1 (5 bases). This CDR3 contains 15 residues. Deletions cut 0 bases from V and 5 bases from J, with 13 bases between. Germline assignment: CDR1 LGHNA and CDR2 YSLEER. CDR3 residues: CASSQDNGKGYGYTF. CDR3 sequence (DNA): TGCGCCAGCAGCCAAGATAATGGGAAGGGGTATGGCTACACCTTC.

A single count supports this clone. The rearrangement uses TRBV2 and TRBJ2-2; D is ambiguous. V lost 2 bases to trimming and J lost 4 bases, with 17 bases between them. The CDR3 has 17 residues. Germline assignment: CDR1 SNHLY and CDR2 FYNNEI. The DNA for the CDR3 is TGTGCCAGCAGTGAAAACCTATTTTTAGTGAGCACCGGGGAGCTGTTTTTT. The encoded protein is CASSENLFLVSTGELFF.

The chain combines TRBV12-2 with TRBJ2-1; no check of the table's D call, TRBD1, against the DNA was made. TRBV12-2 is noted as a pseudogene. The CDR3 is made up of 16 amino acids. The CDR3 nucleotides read TGTGCAAGTCGCTCAGGCCCGGGACAGGGACACAATGAGCAGTTCTTC. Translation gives CASRSGPGQGHNEQFF.